The sequence of this TCR beta chain was determined in a study of shared clonotypes between healthy human individuals. For the study at large: Each donor had three CD4 naive, three CD4 memory, two CD8 naive and one CD8 memory plate. Study observations and caveats: How much donors shared clonotypes was expected to be affected by sequencing depth. Relative to clonotypes present in all four donors, those not shared had lower generation probabilities.

About this clone: Antigen specificity is unknown.

When replicate PCRs were run on sorted subsets, they used around 200 ng DNA, roughly 30,000 T cell genomes. Libraries were prepared by immunoSEQ multiplex PCR; TCRdb keeps only in-frame clonotypes and omits some of them. This table has around 100,000 clones, 67% appearing once. Sequenced: memory CD8+ T cells sorted from blood. Described subset: CD45RO+ cells pooled with CCR7-negative TemRA cells. The TCR originated in a woman aged 25 to 39 in good health.

CDR3 in DNA: TGTGCCAGCAGCTTGGAGGCCAGTAACTATGGCTACACCTTC. It specifies CASSLEASNYGYTF. The J gene is TRBJ1-2, the V gene TRBV5-6, with D hard to call. The CDR3 sequence is 14 residues long. The germline V gene has CDR1 SGHDT and CDR2 YYEEEE. V lost 0 bases and J 1 base, leaving 7 bases between the germline ends.